This entry is about one T cell receptor beta chain. The method was immunoSEQ multiplex PCR; TCRdb's version includes in-frame clones alone and lacks a portion of them. This sample has about 83,000 clones, with 83% found just once. This specimen belongs to a study of radiation and T cells in renal cell carcinoma. Specified time point: blood 4 weeks post-SBRT, at nephrectomy. Treatment in this sample: 15 Gy SBRT to primary tumor, nephrectomy 4 weeks later. This CDR3 is built from 15 residues. Germline values: CDR1 MDHEN, CDR2 SYDVKM. The V segment lost 6 bases and the J segment 4 bases; nucleotides outside the gene matches: 7.

The rearrangement links TRBV28 to TRBJ2-2, with 8 bases lining up with TRBD2. Sample: blood, taken from a patient whose treatment included radiotherapy and nephrectomy. The TCR was taken from a woman aged 60 to 75 with renal cell carcinoma. The CDR3 reads CASSNGGVGTGELFF. CDR3 sequence (DNA): TGTGCCAGCAGCAACGGGGGGGTAGGCACCGGGGAGCTGTTTTTT. Full variable domain (remainder filled in from reference TRBV28 and TRBJ2-2): DVKVTQSSRYLVKRTGEKVFLECVQDMDHENMFWYRQDPGLGLRLIYFSYDVKMKEKGDIPEGYSVSREKKERFSLILESASTNQTSMYLCASSNGGVGTGELFFGEGSRLTVL.